This T cell receptor (beta chain) was recovered during a study of CD8 T cells in ankylosing spondylitis. Per the germline V gene, CDR1 is LGHNA and CDR2 is YSLEER. Trimming took off 0 bases at V and 7 bases at J, with 9 bases between the two ends. This CDR3 is built from 13 residues. In TCRdb, the 5' RACE reads were re-called with MiXCR into one record per CDR3 protein. The repertoire holds 150,000 to 200,000 distinct CDR3 sequences, with about a third as singletons. The TCR sequence derives from a male donor with ankylosing spondylitis. Sequencing input: synovial fluid, either unsorted or a sorted T cell fraction (not recorded which). The chain joins TRBV4-3 to TRBJ1-1, with D unclear. Here the CDR3 DNA reads TGCGCCAGCAGCCAAGATGAGCGGATTGAAGCTTTCTTT. Translation: CASSQDERIEAFF.